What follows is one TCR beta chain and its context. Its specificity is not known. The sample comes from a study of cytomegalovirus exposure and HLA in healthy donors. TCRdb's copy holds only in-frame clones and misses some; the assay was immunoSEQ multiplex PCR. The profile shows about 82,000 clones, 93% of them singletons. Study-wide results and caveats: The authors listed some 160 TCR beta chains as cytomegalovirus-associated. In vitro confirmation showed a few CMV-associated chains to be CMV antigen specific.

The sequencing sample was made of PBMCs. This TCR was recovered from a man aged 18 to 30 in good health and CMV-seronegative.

CDR3 in amino acids: CSVEGLRQAGIEAFF. The CDR3 DNA is TGCAGCGTTGAAGGGCTACGGCAAGCAGGCATCGAAGCTTTCTTT. The V and J genes are TRBV29-1 and TRBJ1-1; no clear D gene. CDR1 is SQVTM and CDR2 is ANQGSEA in the germline V gene. Between the trimmed V and J ends, which lost 1 base and 8 bases, there was a span of 20 bases. The CDR3 contains 15 residues.